One sample yielded the 22 T cell receptor beta chains listed below, sequenced in a study of shared clonotypes between healthy human individuals (TCRdb year 2020). Receptor amplification or capture employed the immunoSEQ multiplex PCR assay. This immuneACCESS table, as held by TCRdb, lists in-frame sequences with V and J called but not all clones. Of the missing ones, under half trace to an unresolved V gene in checked studies; the others have no known cause. This sample holds about 1.5 million clones; 95% to 99% were observed only once. The ten top clones hold roughly 0.45% of the sample. Sequenced material: naive CD4+ T cells sorted from blood. The cell subset or site label here, explained by the study, means: CD45RA+ positively selected. These receptors were taken from a man aged 25-45 years in good health.

This rearrangement joins TRBV9 to TRBJ2-2, with a possible D match to TRBD1 (6 bases). Germline V CDR1 and CDR2: SGDLS, YYNGEE. Between the trimmed V and J ends, which lost 0 bases and 7 bases, there was a span of 13 bases. The CDR3 extends over 15 amino acids. For the CDR3, the DNA is TGTGCCAGCAGCGTAGTACAGGGACATAACGGGGAGCTGTTTTTT. Protein sequence: CASSVVQGHNGELFF.

Here the CDR3 reads CASSLTPTGYNEQFF. The CDR3, as DNA: TGCGCCAGCAGCTTGACCCCGACAGGTTACAATGAGCAGTTCTTC. This chain joins TRBV5-1 and TRBJ2-1; perhaps TRBD1 as D (6 bases). From germline, CDR1 is SGHRS and CDR2 YFSETQ. Trimming removed 1 base at V and 4 bases at J, with 12 bases between. The CDR3 sequence is 15 residues long.

This clone occurred once. The chain has TRBV18 and TRBJ2-5, with D tentatively TRBD2 (5 bases). V was pared by 3 bases and J by 5 bases, with 13 bases between. This CDR3 region has 14 residues. CDR1 and CDR2 from the germline V gene are KGHSH and LQKENI. The CDR3 here is CASSPSFSVETQYF. CDR3 in DNA: TGTGCCAGCTCACCCTCCTTTAGCGTTGAGACCCAGTACTTC.

This chain connects TRBV5-4 to TRBJ1-1; tentative D call: TRBD1 (6 bases). Deletions cut 4 bases from V and 0 bases from J, with 19 bases between. Per the germline V gene, CDR1 is SGHNT and CDR2 is YYREEE (reference sequence). The CDR3 is 17 amino acids. The CDR3 here is CASSPRGTGRVNTEAFF. The CDR3, as DNA: TGTGCCAGCAGCCCCAGGGGAACAGGGCGCGTGAACACTGAAGCTTTCTTT.

The gene calls are TRBV10-1 and TRBJ2-3, with TRBD2 matching over 12 bases. The CDR3 sequence is 17 residues long. The V gene's germline CDR1 is WNHNN and CDR2 SYGVQD (reference sequence). V lost 2 bases to trimming and J lost 2 bases; unmatched junction nucleotides: 5. The CDR3 nucleotides read TGCGCCAGCAGTGAGCGATGGACTAGCGGGATCACAGATACGCAGTATTTT. Translation: CASSERWTSGITDTQYF.

The V gene is TRBV15, the J gene TRBJ2-7, with 7 bases lining up with TRBD2. The trim removed 9 bases at V and 0 bases at J, leaving 8 bases unmatched. Germline V gives CDR1 LNHNV, CDR2 YYDKDF (reference sequence). The CDR3 runs 14 residues. CDR3 DNA: TGTGCCACTGCCGCGGGAGCCACCTCCTACGAGCAGTACTTC. It translates to CATAAGATSYEQYF. Variable domain in full (rest from reference TRBV15 and TRBJ2-7): DAMVIQNPRYQVTQFGKPVTLSCSQTLNHNVMYWYQQKSSQAPKLLFHYYDKDFNNEADTPDNFQSRRPNTSFCFLDIRSPGLGDTAMYLCATAAGATSYEQYFGPGTRLTVT.

The chain has TRBV7-8 and TRBJ1-4, with D possibly TRBD1 on 6 matching bases. There are 13 residues in the CDR3. Per germline, CDR1 SGHVS and CDR2 FQNEAQ. V gave up 4 bases and J gave up 7 bases, with 10 bases separating them. The CDR3 spells CASSSGGGEKLFF. The CDR3 DNA reads TGTGCCAGCAGCTCCGGGGGCGGTGAAAAACTGTTTTTT.

V and J are TRBV7-6 and TRBJ1-1; a possible D gene is TRBD1 (5 bases). Germline lookup yields CDR1 SGHVS and CDR2 FNYEAQ. The CDR3 runs to 17 residues. The V gene lost 4 bases and the J gene lost 1 base, with 19 bases spanning the gap. The CDR3 loop is CASSSAGAFPENTEAFF. The DNA for the CDR3 is TGTGCCAGCAGCTCCGCCGGGGCTTTCCCCGAGAACACTGAAGCTTTCTTT.

The chain couples TRBV5-5 to TRBJ1-5; 11 bases map to TRBD1. Germline CDR1 SGHKS, CDR2 YYEKEE (reference sequence). The junction had 12 bases not matched to a gene; V was cut back by 1 base and J by 0 bases. This CDR3 has 20 residues. The CDR3 DNA follows: TGTGCCAGCAGCTTGAGAATCGGGACAGGGGGAGTCTATAGCAATCAGCCCCAGCATTTT. This sequence encodes CASSLRIGTGGVYSNQPQHF.

V is TRBV5-1 and J is TRBJ2-3; D is perhaps TRBD1 (6 bases). V was pared by 4 bases and J by 2 bases, with 20 bases between. The CDR3 is 17 amino acids. Per germline, CDR1 SGHRS and CDR2 YFSETQ. The CDR3 loop is CASSLDRTGQNTDTQYF. CDR3 DNA sequence: TGCGCCAGCAGCCTCGATCGAACGGGACAAAACACAGATACGCAGTATTTT.

The chain joins TRBV6-5 to TRBJ2-2; TRBD2 agrees at 7 bases. The V and J ends lost 1 base and 1 base, in that order; junction bases with no gene match: 3. The CDR3 is made up of 16 amino acids. Germline V gene sequence: CDR1 MNHEY, CDR2 SVGAGI. The CDR3, as DNA: TGTGCCAGCAGTTACTATAGCGGGTTGAACACCGGGGAGCTGTTTTTT. This gives the protein CASSYYSGLNTGELFF.

About this clone: This sample includes further DNA sequences coding for the same CDR3. The chain carries TRBV7-8 and TRBJ2-1; D is uncertain. The germline CDR1 and CDR2 sequences are SGHVS and FQNEAQ. The V end lost 2 bases, the J end lost 3 bases, and 5 bases lay between the germline ends. The CDR3 is 13 residues long. The CDR3 loop is CASSLIRYNEQFF. The CDR3 nucleotides read TGTGCCAGCAGCTTAATACGCTACAATGAGCAGTTCTTC.

This clone was recorded only once. The CDR3 nucleotides read TGTGCCAGCAGCTTAGGGGGGTACGCCAAAAACATTCAGTACTTC. This gives the protein CASSLGGYAKNIQYF. The rearrangement uses TRBV5-4 and TRBJ2-4, with D perhaps given as TRBD1 or TRBD2 (6 bases each). The CDR3 loop spans 15 amino acids. Trimming left V 2 bases short and J 1 base short, with 10 bases between. Germline lookup yields CDR1 SGHNT and CDR2 YYREEE (reference sequence).

This chain connects TRBV18 to TRBJ1-1; D might be TRBD1 (5 bases). The CDR3 runs 14 residues. Trimming pared 4 bases from V and 2 bases from J, leaving 11 bases between. The germline CDR1 and CDR2 sequences are KGHSH and LQKENI. As DNA, the CDR3 is TGTGCCAGCTCACTAGGGGCTTCCAACACTGAAGCTTTCTTT. It codes for CASSLGASNTEAFF.

The chain joins TRBV28 to TRBJ2-1; TRBD1 agrees at 7 bases. The CDR3 runs 13 residues. Looked up from germline, CDR1 is MDHEN and CDR2 is SYDVKM. V lost 7 bases and J lost 7; bases outside the gene matches: 7. In nucleotides, the CDR3 is TGTGCCAGCACGGGACAGATAGGAAATGAGCAGTTCTTC. This encodes CASTGQIGNEQFF.

The chain carries TRBV27 and TRBJ2-2; 11 nucleotides align to TRBD1. Trimming took 2 bases from V and 5 from J; bases not matched to a gene: 1. Germline loops: CDR1 MNHEY, CDR2 SMNVEV (reference sequence). This CDR3 region has 15 residues. The DNA for the CDR3 is TGTGCCAGCAGTTTAGGGACAGGGGGGACCGGGGAGCTGTTTTTT. This codes for CASSLGTGGTGELFF.

The chain joins TRBV29-1 to TRBJ2-1; 7 nucleotides align to TRBD2. CDR3 length: 17 residues. The germline CDR1 and CDR2 sequences are SQVTM and ANQGSEA. Trimming cost V 6 bases and J 0 bases; bases outside gene matches: 14. The CDR3 is CSVEGSGALSSYNEQFF. The CDR3, as DNA: TGCAGCGTAGAGGGCAGCGGGGCCTTAAGCTCCTACAATGAGCAGTTCTTC.

The CDR3: CASSPIPRTSVPTDTQYF. CDR3 DNA: TGTGCCAGCTCACCTATCCCCCGGACTAGCGTTCCCACAGATACGCAGTATTTT. This chain joins TRBV18 and TRBJ2-3, with TRBD2 matching over 9 bases. Germline V gene sequence: CDR1 KGHSH, CDR2 LQKENI. The junction had 12 bases not matched to a gene; V was cut back by 3 bases and J by 2 bases. This CDR3 is built from 18 residues.

This rearrangement joins TRBV10-1 to TRBJ2-3, with D uncertain. Germline V gene sequence: CDR1 WNHNN, CDR2 SYGVQD (reference sequence). CDR3 length: 15 amino acids. Between the trimmed V and J ends, which lost 3 bases and 0 bases, there was a span of 10 bases. DNA of the CDR3: TGCGCCAGCAGTGAATTAGGATCTAGCACAGATACGCAGTATTTT. As protein: CASSELGSSTDTQYF.

This rearrangement joins TRBV15 to TRBJ2-7, with 11 positions matching TRBD2. The V segment lost 6 bases and the J segment 6 bases; nucleotides outside the gene matches: 10. This CDR3 spans 15 amino acids. Germline CDR1 LNHNV, CDR2 YYDKDF (reference sequence). CDR3 coding DNA: TGTGCCACCAGTACATTCAGACTAGCGGGAACCGAGCAGTACTTC. Amino acids: CATSTFRLAGTEQYF. Drawing the rest from reference TRBV15 and TRBJ2-7, the complete variable domain is DAMVIQNPRYQVTQFGKPVTLSCSQTLNHNVMYWYQQKSSQAPKLLFHYYDKDFNNEADTPDNFQSRRPNTSFCFLDIRSPGLGDTAMYLCATSTFRLAGTEQYFGPGTRLTVT.

The chain couples TRBV30 to TRBJ2-7; 9 bases map to TRBD2. V shed 5 bases, J shed 3 bases, and the junction held 5 bases outside the gene matches. Germline V lookup: CDR1 GTSNPN, CDR2 SVGIG (reference sequence). The CDR3 consists of 13 residues. CDR3 coding DNA: TGTGCCTGGCAGACTAGCGGATACTACGAGCAGTACTTC. It yields the protein CAWQTSGYYEQYF.

The V gene is TRBV18, the J gene TRBJ2-7; 8 nucleotides agree with TRBD1. The CDR3 has 15 residues. CDR1 is KGHSH, CDR2 LQKENI, per germline. The V segment lost 8 bases and the J segment 4 bases; nucleotides outside the gene matches: 13. CDR3 DNA: TGTGCCAGCCGCGAAGCACCAGGGGGCTCGTACGAGCAGTACTTC. The encoded protein is CASREAPGGSYEQYF.